This T cell receptor (beta chain) emerged from a study of graft-versus-host responses after intestinal transplantation. Overall study context: Multivisceral, liver-intestinal, or isolated intestinal grafts were transplanted into recipients. Induction with anti-thymocyte globulin, then tacrolimus and steroids for around three years, was given to all recipients. Study outcomes and limitations: GvH clones occurred in recipient marrow; some first appeared in ileum or blood. Patients with graft-donor T cell macrochimerism had high graft-versus-host to host-versus-graft clonal ratios in allografts.

A remark on this clone: Its antigen is as yet unknown.

Germline assignment: CDR1 SGHTA and CDR2 FQGTGA. The CDR3 has 18 residues. The V gene end was trimmed by 5 bases and the J gene end by 3 bases; junction bases not matched to a gene: 13. The graft tissue was processed, and this released both intraepithelial and lamina propria lymphocytes. The method was immunoSEQ multiplex PCR; TCRdb's version includes in-frame clones alone and lacks a portion of them. The repertoire has 200 to 250 clones, approximately 82% of them found once; the top ten carry around 28%. This TCR came from a human patient who received an intestinal transplant, so some T cells may come from the graft donor. The V and J genes are TRBV7-3 and TRBJ2-1; 10 nucleotides match TRBD2. The sample was ileum tissue, taken 16 days after intestinal transplant. CDR3 bases: TGTGCCAGCAGCCCACAACCTGTAGCGGGAGGAATCTACAATGAGCAGTTCTTC. This codes for CASSPQPVAGGIYNEQFF. Based on the CDR3 plus reference TRBV7-3 and TRBJ2-1, the full variable domain is GAGVSQTPSNKVTEKGKYVELRCDPISGHTALYWYRQSLGQGPEFLIYFQGTGAADDSGLPNDRFFAVRPEGSVSTLKIQRTERGDSAVYLCASSPQPVAGGIYNEQFFGPGTRLTVL.